The 11 T cell receptor beta chains presented below share a single source sample, sequenced in a study of cytomegalovirus exposure and HLA in healthy donors. PCR primers comprised 60 Vbeta and 13 Jbeta primers. Profiling relied on immunoSEQ multiplex PCR, and the TCRdb table lists in-frame clones only, not all of them. The sample has approximately 160,000 clones; roughly 84% are singletons. Sequenced: PBMCs. These receptors all stem from a boy under 10 years old in good health and CMV-seronegative.

The chain joins TRBV27 to TRBJ2-7; perhaps TRBD1 as D (5 bases). The ends were cut back, 5 bases at V and 6 bases at J, with 17 bases in the middle. Germline V gene data show CDR1 as MNHEY and CDR2 as SMNVEV (reference sequence). The CDR3 length is 14 residues. The CDR3 reads CASSLTQGSREQYF. The DNA for the CDR3 is TGTGCCAGCAGTCTTACCCAGGGTTCTCGCGAGCAGTACTTC.

This clone was detected only a few times. The chain links TRBV5-6 to TRBJ2-7; TRBD1 matches 7 bases. V lost 0 bases and J lost 0; bases outside the gene matches: 6. Germline V gene lookup returns CDR1 SGHDT and CDR2 YYEEEE. The CDR3 totals 16 residues. The CDR3 reads CASSLAGTDSSYEQYF. The CDR3, as DNA: TGTGCCAGCAGCTTGGCCGGGACAGATTCCTCCTACGAGCAGTACTTC.

The CDR3 DNA reads as TGTGCCAGCAGCAACCGACTAGCGGGAGGGCCATCCGATGAGCAGTTCTTC. Protein: CASSNRLAGGPSDEQFF. This rearrangement joins TRBV4-2 to TRBJ2-1, with 14 nucleotides matching TRBD2. J was trimmed by 8 bases and V by 5 bases; bases with no gene match: 11. Germline V CDR1 and CDR2: LGHNA, YNFKEQ. This CDR3 comprises 17 residues.

The V and J genes are TRBV20-1 and TRBJ2-5, with unresolved D. The CDR3 contains 10 residues. Trimming removed 6 bases from V and 5 bases from J, with 7 bases in between. Germline assignment: CDR1 DFQATT and CDR2 SNEGSKA (reference sequence). The CDR3 loop is CSALRETQYF. The CDR3 coding sequence is TGCAGTGCCCTACGGGAGACCCAGTACTTC.

The chain recombines TRBV28 with TRBJ1-2; a weak D match, TRBD1 (6 bases). Between the trimmed V and J ends, which lost 6 bases and 0 bases, there was a span of 14 bases. Germline V lookup: CDR1 MDHEN, CDR2 SYDVKM. There are 15 residues in the CDR3. DNA of the CDR3: TGTGCCAGCAGCCCCAGGGACACCTCTAACTATGGCTACACCTTC. It codes for CASSPRDTSNYGYTF.

The chain links TRBV29-1 to TRBJ1-1, with unresolved D. The CDR3 totals 11 residues. The germline V gene encodes CDR1 SQVTM and CDR2 ANQGSEA. Trimming took off 7 bases at V and 2 bases at J, with 8 bases between the two ends. This CDR3 is CSGRLNTEAFF. CDR3 sequence (DNA): TGCAGCGGCAGACTTAACACTGAAGCTTTCTTT.

The V call is TRBV28, the J call TRBJ1-4, with 7 bases aligning to TRBD1. Trimming cost V 7 bases and J 7 bases; bases outside gene matches: 12. The CDR3 totals 15 residues. The germline V gene encodes CDR1 MDHEN and CDR2 SYDVKM. The CDR3 loop reads CASTLATGLGEKLFF. As DNA, the CDR3 is TGTGCCAGCACTCTTGCGACAGGGTTGGGTGAAAAACTGTTTTTT.

The sample holds a few counts of this clone. The chain carries TRBV6-1 and TRBJ2-1; 7 bases match TRBD2. From germline, CDR1 is MNHNS and CDR2 SASEGT. V shed 4 bases, J shed 12 bases, and the junction held 12 bases outside the gene matches. This CDR3 is built from 14 residues. CDR3 DNA sequence: TGTGCCAGCAGTGTGGCCCCGGGGCGGGAGAGGCAGTTCTTC. The encoded protein is CASSVAPGRERQFF.

Only a few counts were recorded for this clone. V is TRBV5-6 and J is TRBJ2-7, with TRBD1 matching over 7 bases. Trimming cost V 7 bases and J 3 bases; bases outside gene matches: 7. Germline V gene data show CDR1 as SGHDT and CDR2 as YYEEEE. This CDR3 contains 13 residues. The CDR3: CASSDRNNYEQYF. The CDR3, as DNA: TGTGCCAGCTCGGACAGGAATAACTACGAGCAGTACTTC.

In regard to this clone: Other nucleotide sequences in the sample specify the same CDR3. J is TRBJ2-7 and V is TRBV5-1; tentatively, D is TRBD2 (6 bases). CDR3 length equals 14 residues. The V gene's germline CDR1 is SGHRS and CDR2 YFSETQ. Trimming removed 0 bases at V and 0 bases at J, with 7 bases between. CDR3 sequence reads: CASSLAGSSYEQYF. DNA of the CDR3: TGCGCCAGCAGCTTGGCCGGGAGCTCCTACGAGCAGTACTTC.

This clone has a handful of counts. The chain couples TRBV19 to TRBJ1-1; tentatively, D is TRBD1 (6 bases). CDR1 and CDR2 (germline): LNHDA, SQIVND (reference sequence). This CDR3 spans 15 amino acids. Trimming shortened V by 2 bases and J by 1 base, and 11 bases separated the two germline ends. The CDR3 region has the DNA TGTGCCAGTAGTATACAACCGGGACAGAACACTGAAGCTTTCTTT. Amino acids: CASSIQPGQNTEAFF.